This T cell receptor (beta chain) was identified in a study of shared clonotypes between healthy human individuals. Using immunoSEQ multiplex PCR, the repertoire was profiled, and TCRdb retains in-frame clones only, with some absent. Here the sample spans some 2,500,000 clones, roughly 93% being singletons. This CDR3 is 15 amino acids long. CDR1 is SGHRS and CDR2 is YFSETQ in the germline V gene. With 5 bases clipped from V and 5 bases from J, the junction kept 8 bases outside the gene matches. The rearrangement uses TRBV5-1 and TRBJ2-5, with 11 bases identical to TRBD2. The TCR sequence derives from a man younger than 35 in good health. Some clones in this sample may be carry-over from other donors' samples. The material sequenced was naive CD4+ T cells from PBMCs. Noted subset: CD45RA+ positively selected. Written as DNA, the CDR3 is TGCGCCAGCAGTCCCAGATCTAGCGGGAGGGAGACCCAGTACTTC. Protein: CASSPRSSGRETQYF.